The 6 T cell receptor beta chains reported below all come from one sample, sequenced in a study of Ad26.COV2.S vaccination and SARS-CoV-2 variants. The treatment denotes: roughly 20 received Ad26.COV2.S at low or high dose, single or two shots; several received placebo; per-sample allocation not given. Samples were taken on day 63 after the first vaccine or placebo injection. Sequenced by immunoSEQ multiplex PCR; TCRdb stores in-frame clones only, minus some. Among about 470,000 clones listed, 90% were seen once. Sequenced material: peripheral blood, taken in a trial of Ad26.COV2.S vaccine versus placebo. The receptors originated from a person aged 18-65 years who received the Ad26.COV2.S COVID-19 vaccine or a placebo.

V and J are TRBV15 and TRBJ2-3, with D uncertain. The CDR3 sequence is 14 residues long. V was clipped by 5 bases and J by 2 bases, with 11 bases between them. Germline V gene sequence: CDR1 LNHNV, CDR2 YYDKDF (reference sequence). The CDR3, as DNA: TGTGCCACCAGCGGGATCAGGTACACAGATACGCAGTATTTT. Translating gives CATSGIRYTDTQYF.

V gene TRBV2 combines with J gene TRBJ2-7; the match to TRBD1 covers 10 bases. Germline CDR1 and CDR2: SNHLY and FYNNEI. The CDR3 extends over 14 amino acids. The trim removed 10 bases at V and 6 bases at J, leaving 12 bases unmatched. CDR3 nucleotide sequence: TGTGCCACCCAGCTTGTCCGGACAGGGGGCGAGCAGTACTTC. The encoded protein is CATQLVRTGGEQYF.

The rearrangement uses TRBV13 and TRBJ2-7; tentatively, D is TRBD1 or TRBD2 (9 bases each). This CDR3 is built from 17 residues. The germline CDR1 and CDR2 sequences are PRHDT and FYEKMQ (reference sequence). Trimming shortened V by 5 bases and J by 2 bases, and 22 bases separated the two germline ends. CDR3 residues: CASSPRGGTGLPYEQYF. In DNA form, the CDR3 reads TGTGCCAGCAGCCCGCGGGGGGGGACAGGGCTGCCCTACGAGCAGTACTTC.

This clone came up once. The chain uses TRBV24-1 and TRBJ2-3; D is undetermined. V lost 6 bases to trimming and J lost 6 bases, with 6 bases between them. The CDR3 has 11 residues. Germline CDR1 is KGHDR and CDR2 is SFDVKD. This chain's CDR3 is CATSYVDTQYF. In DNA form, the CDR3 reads TGTGCCACCAGTTATGTTGATACGCAGTATTTT.

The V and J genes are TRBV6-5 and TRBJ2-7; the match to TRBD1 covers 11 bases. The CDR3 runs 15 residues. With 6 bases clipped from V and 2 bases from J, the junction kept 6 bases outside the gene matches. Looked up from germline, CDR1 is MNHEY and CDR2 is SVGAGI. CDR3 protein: CASRTGTGGAYEQYF. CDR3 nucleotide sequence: TGTGCCAGCAGGACCGGGACAGGGGGGGCCTACGAGCAGTACTTC.

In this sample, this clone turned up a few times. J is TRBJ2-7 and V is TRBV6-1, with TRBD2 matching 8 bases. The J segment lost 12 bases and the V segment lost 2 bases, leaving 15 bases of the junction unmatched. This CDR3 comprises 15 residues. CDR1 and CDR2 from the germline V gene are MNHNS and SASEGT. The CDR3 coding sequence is TGTGCCAGCAGTGAACTAGCGGGCGAGGAGGGAAGGGCGTACTTC. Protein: CASSELAGEEGRAYF.